A single T cell receptor beta chain is shown here with its context. The antigen remains undetermined. Germline CDR1 MNHNY, CDR2 SVGAGI (reference sequence). V gave up 7 bases and J gave up 5 bases, with 20 bases separating them. CDR3 length equals 15 residues. TCRdb processed the reads anew with MiXCR; each CDR3 protein has one entry. The sample shows approximately 300,000 distinct CDR3 sequences, 20% to 30% of them seen only once. This sample was taken from a study of T cell repertoires in cytomegalovirus infection. The TCR originated in a human donor in good health (CMV status not recorded). Some clones in this sample may be carry-over from other donors' samples. Source: cultured PBMCs, taken from culture after CMV antigen stimulation. The chain uses TRBV6-6 and TRBJ2-5; the D gene is possibly TRBD1 (6 bases). CDR3 residues: CASNRQAGSQETQYF. Written as DNA, the CDR3 is TGTGCCAGCAACAGACAGGCGGGTTCGCAGGAGACCCAGTACTTC.